A single sample is the source of the 21 T cell receptor beta chains below, sequenced in a study of T cells in localized non-small cell lung cancer. Here immunoSEQ multiplex PCR was the method, and the copy in TCRdb shows in-frame clones only, minus some. The sample consists of 4,500 to 5,500 clones, 30% of them appearing once. The sequenced sample was lung tumor tissue, obtained before any cancer treatment. Receptors originate from a male donor at least 60 years old with stage I lung adenocarcinoma.

This clone has a handful of counts. V gene TRBV6-8 combines with J gene TRBJ2-1; possibly TRBD1 or TRBD2 for D (5 bases each). V was pared by 2 bases and J by 6 bases, with 11 bases between. In germline, CDR1 is MNHGY, CDR2 SAAAGT. This CDR3 region has 14 residues. The CDR3 loop reads CASSYHGTGNEQFF. The DNA for the CDR3 is TGTGCCAGCAGTTACCACGGGACGGGCAATGAGCAGTTCTTC.

This clone was counted between two and nine times. The gene calls are TRBV6-8 and TRBJ2-3; 9 bases align to TRBD2. V lost 0 bases, J lost 6 bases, and 10 bases stayed unmatched. The germline gives CDR1 MNHGY, CDR2 SAAAGT. This CDR3 is built from 17 residues. The chain's CDR3 is CASSYSVTSGYGDTQYF. CDR3 nucleotides: TGTGCCAGCAGTTACTCGGTCACTAGCGGGTATGGGGATACGCAGTATTTT.

The rearrangement joins TRBV19 to TRBJ2-7; D may be TRBD2 (6 bases). CDR3 length: 15 residues. Trimming took off 5 bases at V and 0 bases at J, with 14 bases between the two ends. Germline CDR1 and CDR2: LNHDA and SQIVND (reference sequence). CDR3 region: CASSPSGTFSYEQYF. CDR3 in DNA: TGTGCCAGTAGTCCCTCCGGGACTTTCTCCTACGAGCAGTACTTC. Filled out from reference TRBV19 and TRBJ2-7, the complete variable domain reads DGGITQSPKYLFRKEGQNVTLSCEQNLNHDAMYWYRQDPGQGLRLIYYSQIVNDFQKGDIAEGYSVSREKKESFPLTVTSAQKNPTAFYLCASSPSGTFSYEQYFGPGTRLTVT.

The V gene is TRBV19, the J gene TRBJ2-2; possible D gene TRBD2, 6 bases. V gave up 7 bases and J gave up 6 bases, with 15 bases separating them. Germline CDR1 and CDR2: LNHDA and SQIVND (reference sequence). The CDR3 spans 14 residues. Written as DNA, the CDR3 is TGTGCCAGTAACCCTGCGGGGTCGGCCGGGGAGCTGTTTTTT. Protein sequence: CASNPAGSAGELFF.

The chain links TRBV6-8 to TRBJ1-5; tentative D call: TRBD1 (6 bases). This CDR3 spans 16 amino acids. V was cut by 3 bases and J by 0 bases, with 12 bases left in between. Looked up from germline, CDR1 is MNHGY and CDR2 is SAAAGT. CDR3 DNA: TGTGCCAGCAGTTATGGCCAGGGGTTTAGCAATCAGCCCCAGCATTTT. It specifies CASSYGQGFSNQPQHF.

There are a few counts of this clone. The chain links TRBV5-1 to TRBJ2-3; D is unclear. This CDR3 contains 14 residues. Germline V gene data show CDR1 as SGHRS and CDR2 as YFSETQ. The V end lost 0 bases, the J end lost 4 bases, and 9 bases lay between the germline ends. CDR3 in amino acids: CASSLGGVADTQYF. DNA of the CDR3: TGCGCCAGCAGCTTGGGAGGTGTTGCAGATACGCAGTATTTT.

This clone showed up just a few times. The chain combines TRBV4-1 with TRBJ1-3; D is undetermined. The CDR3 has 15 amino acids. Germline-derived CDR1 and CDR2 are MGHRA and YSYEKL. The ends were cut back, 2 bases at V and 4 bases at J, with 12 bases in the middle. CDR3 sequence (DNA): TGCGCCAGCAGCCAATTTCTGGATGGAGGAAACACCATATATTTT. It codes for CASSQFLDGGNTIYF.

This clone has more than one count but fewer than ten. V usage is TRBV10-3 and J usage is TRBJ1-3, with TRBD1 matching 8 bases. V lost 3 bases to trimming and J lost 7 bases; unmatched junction nucleotides: 14. CDR3 length equals 17 residues. Germline CDR1 is ENHRY and CDR2 is SYGVKD. CDR3: CAISDTRQGKMANTIYF. In nucleotides, the CDR3 is TGTGCCATCAGTGACACTCGACAGGGGAAGATGGCGAACACCATATATTTT.

Judged by abundance, this clone is medium-sized. In DNA, the CDR3 is TGTGCCAGCAGTTTATCGAGGGGCGAAGGCTTCACTGAAGCTTTCTTT. Translating it yields CASSLSRGEGFTEAFF. The rearrangement uses TRBV6-8 and TRBJ1-1; D possibly corresponds to TRBD1 (5 bases). Germline V gene sequence: CDR1 MNHGY, CDR2 SAAAGT. The CDR3 is made up of 16 amino acids. V gave up 4 bases and J gave up 4 bases, with 19 bases separating them.

This clone was observed a few times. This chain links TRBV11-3 with TRBJ2-1, with D unresolved. Trimming took off 0 bases at V and 1 base at J, with 7 bases between the two ends. CDR1 and CDR2 from the germline V gene are SGHNT and YENEEA. The CDR3 sequence is 15 residues long. Written as DNA, the CDR3 is TGTGCCAGCAGCTTAGAGGGCCGTTCCTACAATGAGCAGTTCTTC. The encoded protein is CASSLEGRSYNEQFF.

This clone appeared a few times. The J gene is TRBJ2-7, the V gene TRBV19; D is uncertain. Germline V CDR1 and CDR2: LNHDA, SQIVND (reference sequence). Between the trimmed V and J ends, which lost 5 bases and 3 bases, there was a span of 20 bases. This CDR3 spans 16 amino acids. The CDR3 DNA reads as TGTGCCAGTAGTCCGGCTTCCGACAATCCGTTCTACGAGCAGTACTTC. This codes for CASSPASDNPFYEQYF.

This clone came up a few times. This chain uses TRBV10-2 with TRBJ2-1; no clear D gene. Germline CDR1 reads WSHSY; CDR2 reads SAAADI. CDR3 length equals 12 residues. V dropped 3 bases and J dropped 9 bases, with 9 bases sitting between them. The CDR3 protein is CASSEPSGEQFF. The CDR3 nucleotides read TGCGCCAGCAGTGAACCCTCGGGTGAGCAGTTCTTC.

The chain combines TRBV18 with TRBJ2-1; TRBD2 aligns across 8 bases. This CDR3 spans 16 amino acids. Germline CDR1 is KGHSH and CDR2 is LQKENI. V trimming: 5 bases; J trimming: 1 base; junction bases outside the gene matches: 7. The CDR3 sequence is CASSMRGASSYNEQFF. CDR3 DNA: TGTGCCAGCTCAATGCGGGGGGCTTCGTCCTACAATGAGCAGTTCTTC.

V is TRBV5-1 and J is TRBJ2-1, with D maybe TRBD1 (6 bases). The germline gives CDR1 SGHRS, CDR2 YFSETQ. V was trimmed by 0 bases and J by 7 bases, leaving 11 bases between them. This CDR3 spans 14 amino acids. In nucleotides, the CDR3 is TGCGCCAGCAGCTTGGAGCAGGGGTATAATGAGCAGTTCTTC. Encoded protein: CASSLEQGYNEQFF. The whole variable domain, filled in from reference TRBV5-1 and TRBJ2-1, reads KAGVTQTPRYLIKTRGQQVTLSCSPISGHRSVSWYQQTPGQGLQFLFEYFSETQRNKGNFPGRFSGRQFSNSRSEMNVSTLELGDSALYLCASSLEQGYNEQFFGPGTRLTVL.

This chain connects TRBV9 to TRBJ1-4; D possibly corresponds to TRBD1 (5 bases). V lost 0 bases, J lost 8 bases, and 11 bases lay in between. The germline V gene has CDR1 SGDLS and CDR2 YYNGEE. The CDR3 runs to 14 residues. This CDR3 is CASSVGGVEEKLFF. CDR3 nucleotides: TGTGCCAGCAGCGTAGGGGGCGTTGAGGAAAAACTGTTTTTT.

The CDR3 sequence is CSALGLAGVSTDTQYF. CDR3 coding DNA: TGCAGCGCCCTAGGACTAGCGGGGGTAAGCACAGATACGCAGTATTTT. J is TRBJ2-3 and V is TRBV29-1, with 13 positions matching TRBD2. CDR3 length: 16 residues. V lost 7 bases and J lost 0; bases outside the gene matches: 7. Germline CDR1 reads SQVTM; CDR2 reads ANQGSEA.

This clone was seen more than once but under ten times. The rearrangement joins TRBV6-9 to TRBJ2-3, with D perhaps being TRBD1 or TRBD2 (5 bases each). In germline, CDR1 is MNHGY, CDR2 SVAAGI. CDR3 length: 15 amino acids. Trimming stripped 3 bases from V and 2 bases from J, with 12 bases between. The CDR3 nucleotides are TGTGCCAGCAGTTACGACGCAGGGACCACAGATACGCAGTATTTT. It encodes CASSYDAGTTDTQYF.

V and J are TRBV18 and TRBJ2-6; the D is unclear. The V end was cut by 5 bases, the J end by 4 bases, with 9 bases between. The CDR3 contains 14 residues. The germline V gene has CDR1 KGHSH and CDR2 LQKENI. CDR3 region: CASSKGSGANVLTF. For the CDR3, the DNA is TGTGCCAGCTCAAAGGGCTCCGGGGCCAACGTCCTGACTTTC.

This clone was seen only a few times. The rearrangement links TRBV6-8 to TRBJ2-3; D is possibly TRBD1 or TRBD2 (7 bases each). There are 17 residues in the CDR3. Germline CDR1 reads MNHGY; CDR2 reads SAAAGT. The V end was cut by 9 bases, the J end by 0 bases, with 22 bases between. CDR3 residues: CASFRGGQRASTDTQYF. The CDR3 bases are TGTGCCAGTTTCAGGGGGGGCCAGCGTGCTAGCACAGATACGCAGTATTTT.

The rearrangement joins TRBV30 to TRBJ1-3, with D possibly matching TRBD1 (5 bases). CDR1 and CDR2 (germline): GTSNPN, SVGIG (reference sequence). The V end was cut by 0 bases, the J end by 0 bases, with 9 bases between. CDR3 length: 15 residues. CDR3 amino acids: CAWSVGVLSGNTIYF. The CDR3 region has the DNA TGTGCCTGGAGTGTGGGGGTTCTCTCTGGAAACACCATATATTTT.

V and J are TRBV19 and TRBJ1-2; possible D gene TRBD1, 6 bases. This CDR3 region has 15 residues. The V and J ends lost 8 bases and 1 base respectively, with 17 bases between them. The V gene's germline CDR1 is LNHDA and CDR2 SQIVND (reference sequence). As DNA, the CDR3 is TGTGCCAGTCACACCCTGGACAGCCTTAACTATGGCTACACCTTC. This translates into CASHTLDSLNYGYTF.